This TCR beta chain was profiled in a study of T cells in Graves' hyperthyroidism and ophthalmopathy. Findings and caveats of the study: Most thyroid clonotypes expanded above 0.001 appeared in blood too.

This clonotype was counted ten times or more. The antigen remains undetermined. Investigators excluded patients with uncontrolled infection, other autoimmune disease, pregnancy or lactation. RNA transcripts gave rise to amplified TCR beta CDR3 regions. A first-round RT-PCR of the TCR CDR3 used the HTBI primer set. TCRdb independently ran MiXCR on the multiplex PCR reads; one entry per CDR3 protein. The sample records roughly 630,000 distinct CDR3 sequences, about 15% being singletons. Deletions cut 3 bases from V and 6 bases from J, with 3 bases between. The germline V gene encodes CDR1 MDHEN and CDR2 SYDVKM. The CDR3 has 10 amino acids.

This sequence joins TRBV28 and TRBJ2-7; D gene uncertain. The sample was blood. The TCR originated in a woman in her twenties or thirties with Graves' hyperthyroidism. The CDR3 sequence is CASSFGEQYF. CDR3 in DNA: TGTGCCAGCAGTTTCGGCGAGCAGTACTTC.